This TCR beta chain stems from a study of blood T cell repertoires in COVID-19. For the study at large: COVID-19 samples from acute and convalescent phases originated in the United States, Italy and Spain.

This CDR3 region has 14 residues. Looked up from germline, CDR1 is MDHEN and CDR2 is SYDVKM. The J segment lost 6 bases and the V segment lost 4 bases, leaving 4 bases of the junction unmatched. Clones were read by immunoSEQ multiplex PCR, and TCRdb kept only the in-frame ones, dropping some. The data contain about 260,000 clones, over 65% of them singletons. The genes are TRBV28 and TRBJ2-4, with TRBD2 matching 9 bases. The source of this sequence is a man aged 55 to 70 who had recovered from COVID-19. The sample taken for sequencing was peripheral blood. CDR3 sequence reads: CASSSSGERNIQYF. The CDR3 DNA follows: TGTGCCAGCAGTTCTAGCGGGGAGAGAAACATTCAGTACTTC.